Only a few counts were recorded for the clone carrying this TCR beta chain. The antigen remains undetermined. The record originates from a study of human T cells and chemical hapten exposure. Findings of the study overall: Counts of TCRs above 1 in 1000 frequency stayed unchanged with DPC sensitization.

TCRdb called the RACE reads again in MiXCR, with one record for every CDR3 protein. The sample includes around 360,000 distinct CDR3 sequences, nearly 6.5% seen only once; the top ten take about 5.6%. Time point in this sample: patch test 2, 6 weeks after DPC sensitization. Treatment reported: therapeutic diphenylcyclopropenone sensitization with weekly scalp DPC. Unseparated into fractions, whole blood served as the source from which total RNA was extracted. The V gene's germline CDR1 is DFQATT and CDR2 SNEGSKA (reference sequence). Trimming cost V 0 bases and J 5 bases, with 18 bases left between them. The CDR3 extends over 16 amino acids.

The sample in question was whole blood, obtained in connection with sensitization to the hapten diphenylcyclopropenone (DPC). The origin of this receptor is a young woman with alopecia areata. Some clones in this sample may be carry-over from other donors' samples. This chain links TRBV20-1 with TRBJ2-3; TRBD1 is a possible D gene (6 bases). This CDR3 is CSARDEATGIRDTQYF. As DNA, the CDR3 is TGCAGTGCTAGAGATGAGGCAACAGGGATTCGAGATACGCAGTATTTT.